This T cell receptor beta chain originates from a study of blood T cell repertoires in COVID-19. Across the study: Specimens from acute and convalescent COVID-19 originated in the United States, Italy and Spain. PBMCs, B-cell-depleted T cells, or T cells were the source of the cDNA or gDNA that made up the material.

Across about two dozen US areas, participants ranged in age from roughly 18 to 95 years. Participant reports of clinical history set cohort assignment. Only in-frame clones appear in the TCRdb table, and some are missing; sequencing was by immunoSEQ multiplex PCR. The sample contains more than 300,000 clones, about 85% of which appear only once. The CDR3 covers 13 residues. Germline V gene sequence: CDR1 SQVTM, CDR2 ANQGSEA. The V gene end was trimmed by 3 bases and the J gene end by 6 bases; junction bases not matched to a gene: 3. The clonotype comes from a woman aged 25 to 39 who had recovered from COVID-19. The chain is built from TRBV29-1 and TRBJ2-7; 12 bases line up with TRBD1. The specimen was PBMCs or T cells enriched from blood (not recorded which). The CDR3 loop is CSVEGQGAREQYF. For the CDR3, the DNA is TGCAGCGTTGAGGGACAGGGGGCTCGCGAGCAGTACTTC.